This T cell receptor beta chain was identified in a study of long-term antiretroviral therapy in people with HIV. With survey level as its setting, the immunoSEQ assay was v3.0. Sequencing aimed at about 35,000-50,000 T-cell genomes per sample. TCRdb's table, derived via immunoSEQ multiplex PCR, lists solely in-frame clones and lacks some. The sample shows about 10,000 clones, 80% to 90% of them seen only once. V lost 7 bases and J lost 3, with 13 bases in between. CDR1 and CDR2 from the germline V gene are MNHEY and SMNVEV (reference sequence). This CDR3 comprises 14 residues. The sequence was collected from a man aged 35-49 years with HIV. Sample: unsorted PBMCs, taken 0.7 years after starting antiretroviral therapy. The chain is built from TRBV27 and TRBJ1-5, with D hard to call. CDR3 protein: CASNSLGSNQPQHF. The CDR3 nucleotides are TGTGCCAGCAATTCCCTCGGATCCAATCAGCCCCAGCATTTT.